The 7 T cell receptor beta chains in this list originate from one sample, sequenced in a study of blood T cell repertoires in COVID-19. The table came from immunoSEQ multiplex PCR; TCRdb's copy has only in-frame clones and leaves some out. This repertoire shows 200,000 to 250,000 clones, around 89% found once; its top ten account for around 2.6%. The specimen sequenced was PBMCs or T cells enriched from blood (not recorded which). The receptors were gathered from a woman between 25 and 40 years old who had recovered from COVID-19.

This sequence joins TRBV9 and TRBJ1-2; D gene unclear. V was pared by 4 bases and J by 5 bases, with 12 bases between. This CDR3 contains 13 residues. The V gene's germline CDR1 is SGDLS and CDR2 YYNGEE. CDR3 protein: CASSPGELYGYTF. CDR3 DNA sequence: TGTGCCAGCAGCCCCGGGGAGTTGTATGGCTACACCTTC.

This chain uses TRBV2 with TRBJ2-5, with 9 bases matching TRBD1. CDR3 length: 13 residues. Germline CDR1 is SNHLY and CDR2 is FYNNEI. V trimming: 7 bases; J trimming: 3 bases; junction bases outside the gene matches: 3. CDR3 in amino acids: CASTGTGKETQYF. In nucleotides, the CDR3 is TGTGCCAGCACCGGGACAGGGAAAGAGACCCAGTACTTC.

The V and J genes are TRBV3-1 (or the pseudogene TRBV3-2) and TRBJ1-2; no reliable D call. The CDR3 has 13 residues. V was shortened by 1 base and J by 3 bases, with 6 bases between the two germline ends. The V gene's germline CDR1 is LGHDT and CDR2 YNNKEL (reference sequence). In DNA, the CDR3 is TGTGCCAGCAGCCAAGCGGGGTACTATGGCTACACCTTC. Protein product: CASSQAGYYGYTF.

This sequence joins TRBV19 and TRBJ1-5; 9 bases line up with TRBD1. The CDR3 contains 16 residues. With V trimmed by 5 bases and J by 6 bases, 11 bases remained unmatched. The germline V gene has CDR1 LNHDA and CDR2 SQIVND (reference sequence). For the CDR3, the DNA is TGTGCCAGTAGTCCACTACCGGGACAGGGAACTCAGCCCCAGCATTTT. Residues: CASSPLPGQGTQPQHF.

The chain links TRBV18 to TRBJ2-1, with 11 bases identical to TRBD1. J lost 3 bases, V lost 4 bases, and 2 bases had no gene match. The CDR3 has 15 residues. CDR1 KGHSH and CDR2 LQKENI come from the germline V gene. Written as DNA, the CDR3 is TGTGCCAGCTCACAGGACAGGGGGCACTACAATGAGCAGTTCTTC. The encoded protein is CASSQDRGHYNEQFF.

The J gene is TRBJ1-4, the V gene TRBV2, with a weak D call TRBD1 (6 bases). The germline gives CDR1 SNHLY, CDR2 FYNNEI. V lost 4 bases, J lost 7 bases, and 7 bases lay in between. The CDR3 totals 12 residues. The CDR3 DNA sequence: TGTGCCAGCAGTGGACAGGTTGAAAAACTGTTTTTT. This encodes CASSGQVEKLFF.

CDR3 sequence reads: CASSLSRGGEPSYEQYF. In nucleotides, the CDR3 is TGTGCCAGCAGCTTGAGTAGGGGCGGGGAACCCTCCTACGAGCAGTACTTC. The chain recombines TRBV5-4 with TRBJ2-7; the D gene is possibly TRBD2 (6 bases). The CDR3 extends over 17 amino acids. The V end lost 1 base, the J end lost 0 bases, and 17 bases lay between the germline ends. CDR1 is SGHNT, CDR2 YYREEE, per germline (reference sequence).